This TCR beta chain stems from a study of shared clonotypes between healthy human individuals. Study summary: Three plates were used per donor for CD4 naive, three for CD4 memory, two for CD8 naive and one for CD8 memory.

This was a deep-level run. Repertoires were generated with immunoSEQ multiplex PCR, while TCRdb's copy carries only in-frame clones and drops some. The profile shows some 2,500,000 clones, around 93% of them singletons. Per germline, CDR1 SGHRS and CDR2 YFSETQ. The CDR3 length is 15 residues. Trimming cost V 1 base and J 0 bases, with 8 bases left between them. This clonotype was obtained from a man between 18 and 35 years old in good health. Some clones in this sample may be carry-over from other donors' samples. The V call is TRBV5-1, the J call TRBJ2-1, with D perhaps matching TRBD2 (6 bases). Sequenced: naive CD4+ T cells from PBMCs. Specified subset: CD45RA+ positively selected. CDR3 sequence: CASSLPLASYNEQFF. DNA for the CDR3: TGCGCCAGCAGCTTGCCACTAGCCTCCTACAATGAGCAGTTCTTC.